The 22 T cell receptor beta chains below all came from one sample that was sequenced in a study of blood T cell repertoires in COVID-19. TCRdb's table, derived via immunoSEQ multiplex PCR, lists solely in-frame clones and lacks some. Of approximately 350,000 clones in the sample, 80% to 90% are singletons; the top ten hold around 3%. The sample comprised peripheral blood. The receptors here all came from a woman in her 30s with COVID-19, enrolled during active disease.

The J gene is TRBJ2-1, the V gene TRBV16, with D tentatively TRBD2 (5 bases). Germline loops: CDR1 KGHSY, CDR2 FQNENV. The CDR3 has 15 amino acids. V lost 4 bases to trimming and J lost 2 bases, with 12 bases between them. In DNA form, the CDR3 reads TGTGCCAGCAGCCCCCGCGGAGCGGCCTACAATGAGCAGTTCTTC. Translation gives CASSPRGAAYNEQFF.

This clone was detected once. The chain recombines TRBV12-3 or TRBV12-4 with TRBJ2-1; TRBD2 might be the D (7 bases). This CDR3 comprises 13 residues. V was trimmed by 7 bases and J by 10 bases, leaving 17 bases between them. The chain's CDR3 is CASTPGGRGEQFF. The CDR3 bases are TGTGCCAGCACACCGGGGGGCCGGGGGGAGCAGTTCTTC.

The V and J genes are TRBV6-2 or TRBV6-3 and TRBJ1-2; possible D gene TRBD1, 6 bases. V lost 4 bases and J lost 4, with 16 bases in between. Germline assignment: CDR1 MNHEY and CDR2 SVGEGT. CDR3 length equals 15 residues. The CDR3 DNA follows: TGTGCCAGCAGTTCCCACGACAGGACCCTCTATGGCTACACCTTC. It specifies CASSSHDRTLYGYTF.

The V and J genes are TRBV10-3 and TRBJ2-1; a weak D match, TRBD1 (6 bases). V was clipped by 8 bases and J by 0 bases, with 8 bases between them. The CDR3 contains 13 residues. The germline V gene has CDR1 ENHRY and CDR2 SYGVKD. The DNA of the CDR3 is TGTGCCATCTACAGGGACTCCTACAATGAGCAGTTCTTC. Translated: CAIYRDSYNEQFF.

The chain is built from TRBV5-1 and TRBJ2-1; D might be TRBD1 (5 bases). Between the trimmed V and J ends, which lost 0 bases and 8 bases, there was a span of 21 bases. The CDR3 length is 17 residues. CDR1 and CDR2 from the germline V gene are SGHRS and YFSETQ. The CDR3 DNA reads TGCGCCAGCAGCTTGGTGGTTCAGGGTGCTTCTTTGGATGAGCAGTTCTTC. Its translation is CASSLVVQGASLDEQFF.

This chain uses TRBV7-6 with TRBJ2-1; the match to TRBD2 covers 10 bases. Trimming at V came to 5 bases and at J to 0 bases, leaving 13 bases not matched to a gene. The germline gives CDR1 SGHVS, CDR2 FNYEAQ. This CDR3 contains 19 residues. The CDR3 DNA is TGTGCCAGCAGCCCTCGACGGGCTAGCGGGGGCATCTCCTACAATGAGCAGTTCTTC. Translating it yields CASSPRRASGGISYNEQFF.

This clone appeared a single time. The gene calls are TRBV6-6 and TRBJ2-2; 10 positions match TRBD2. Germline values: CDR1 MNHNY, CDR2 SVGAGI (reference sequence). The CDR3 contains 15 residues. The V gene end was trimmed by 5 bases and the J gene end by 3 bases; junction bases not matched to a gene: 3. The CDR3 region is CASSPGLAYTGELFF. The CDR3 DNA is TGTGCCAGCAGTCCGGGACTAGCGTACACCGGGGAGCTGTTTTTT.

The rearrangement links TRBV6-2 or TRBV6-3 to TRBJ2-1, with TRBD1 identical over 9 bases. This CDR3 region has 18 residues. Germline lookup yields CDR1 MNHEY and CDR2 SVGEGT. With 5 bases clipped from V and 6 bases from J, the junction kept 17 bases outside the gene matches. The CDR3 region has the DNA TGTGCCAGCAGTACCACAATTCTCTGGACAGGGGAGGGCAATGAGCAGTTCTTC. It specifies CASSTTILWTGEGNEQFF.

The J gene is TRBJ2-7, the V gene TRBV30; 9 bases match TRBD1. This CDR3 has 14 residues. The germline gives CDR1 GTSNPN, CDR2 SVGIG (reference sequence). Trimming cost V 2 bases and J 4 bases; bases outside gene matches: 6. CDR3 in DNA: TGTGCCTGGAGTAGGGGACAGGGAGTTTACGAGCAGTACGTC. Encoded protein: CAWSRGQGVYEQYV.

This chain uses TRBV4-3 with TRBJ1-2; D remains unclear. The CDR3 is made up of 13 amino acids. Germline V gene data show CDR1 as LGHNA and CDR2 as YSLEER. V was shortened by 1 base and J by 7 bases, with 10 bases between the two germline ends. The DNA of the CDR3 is TGCGCCAGCAGCCAAGTATCCTCTAGTGGCTACACCTTC. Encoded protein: CASSQVSSSGYTF.

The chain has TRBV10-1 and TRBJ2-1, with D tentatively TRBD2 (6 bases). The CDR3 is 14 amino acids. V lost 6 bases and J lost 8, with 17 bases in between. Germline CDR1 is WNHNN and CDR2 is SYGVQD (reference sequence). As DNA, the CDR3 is TGCGCCAGCAGCGCCCAGAGACTAGTCCATGAGCAGTTCTTC. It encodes CASSAQRLVHEQFF.

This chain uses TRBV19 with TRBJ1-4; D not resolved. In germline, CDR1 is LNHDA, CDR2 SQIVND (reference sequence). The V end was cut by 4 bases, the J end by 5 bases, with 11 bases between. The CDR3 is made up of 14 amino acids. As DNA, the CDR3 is TGTGCCAGTAGTACAGTGCCGTGGAATGAAAAACTGTTTTTT. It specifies CASSTVPWNEKLFF.

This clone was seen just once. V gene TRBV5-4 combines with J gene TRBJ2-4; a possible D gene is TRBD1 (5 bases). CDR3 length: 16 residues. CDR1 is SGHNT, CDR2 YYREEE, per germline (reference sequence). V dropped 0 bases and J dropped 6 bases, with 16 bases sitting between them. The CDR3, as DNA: TGTGCCAGCAGCTTGGGTTCCCCCACAGGCACAAACATTCAGTACTTC. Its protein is CASSLGSPTGTNIQYF. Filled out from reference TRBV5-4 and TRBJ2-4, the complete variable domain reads ETGVTQSPTHLIKTRGQQVTLRCSSQSGHNTVSWYQQALGQGPQFIFQYYREEENGRGNFPPRFSGLQFPNYSSELNVNALELDDSALYLCASSLGSPTGTNIQYFGAGTRLSVL.

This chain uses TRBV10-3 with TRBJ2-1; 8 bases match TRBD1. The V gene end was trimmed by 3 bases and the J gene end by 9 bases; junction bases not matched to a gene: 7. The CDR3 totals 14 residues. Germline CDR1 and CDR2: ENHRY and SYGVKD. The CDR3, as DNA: TGTGCCATCAGTGACCAGGGGGCGTACGGTGAGCAGTTCTTC. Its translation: CAISDQGAYGEQFF.

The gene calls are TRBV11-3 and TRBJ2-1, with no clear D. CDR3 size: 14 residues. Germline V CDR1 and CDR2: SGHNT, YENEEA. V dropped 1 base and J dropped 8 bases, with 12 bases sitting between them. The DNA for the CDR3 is TGTGCCAGCAGCTTAGGACCCGGGTCGGATGAGCAGTTCTTC. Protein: CASSLGPGSDEQFF.

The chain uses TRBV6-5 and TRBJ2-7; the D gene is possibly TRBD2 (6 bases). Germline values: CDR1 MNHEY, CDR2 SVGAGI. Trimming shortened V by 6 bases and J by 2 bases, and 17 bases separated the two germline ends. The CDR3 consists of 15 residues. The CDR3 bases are TGTGCCAGCAGCCACCCAGCGGGTGTCACCTACGAGCAGTACGTC. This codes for CASSHPAGVTYEQYV.

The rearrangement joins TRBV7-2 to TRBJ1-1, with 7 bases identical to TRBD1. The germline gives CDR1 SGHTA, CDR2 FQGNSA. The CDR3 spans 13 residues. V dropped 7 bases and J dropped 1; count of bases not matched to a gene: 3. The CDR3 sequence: CASNQGGNTEAFF. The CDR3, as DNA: TGTGCCAGCAACCAGGGGGGGAACACTGAAGCTTTCTTT.

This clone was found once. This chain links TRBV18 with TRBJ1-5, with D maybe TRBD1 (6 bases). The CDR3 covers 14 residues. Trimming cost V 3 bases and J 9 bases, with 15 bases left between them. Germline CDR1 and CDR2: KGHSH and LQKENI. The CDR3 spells CASSPETGRRPQHF. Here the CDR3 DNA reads TGTGCCAGCTCACCGGAAACAGGGCGACGGCCCCAGCATTTT. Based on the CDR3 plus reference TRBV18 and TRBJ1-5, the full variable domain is NAGVMQNPRHLVRRRGQEARLRCSPMKGHSHVYWYRQLPEEGLKFMVYLQKENIIDESGMPKERFSAEFPKEGPSILRIQQVVRGDSAAYFCASSPETGRRPQHFGDGTRLSIL.

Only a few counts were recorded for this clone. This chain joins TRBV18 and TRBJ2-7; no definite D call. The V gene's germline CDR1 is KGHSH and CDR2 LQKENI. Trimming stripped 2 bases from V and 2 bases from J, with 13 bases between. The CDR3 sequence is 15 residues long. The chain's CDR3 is CASSPSPSTAYEQYF. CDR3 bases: TGTGCCAGCTCACCATCTCCGTCTACGGCCTACGAGCAGTACTTC.

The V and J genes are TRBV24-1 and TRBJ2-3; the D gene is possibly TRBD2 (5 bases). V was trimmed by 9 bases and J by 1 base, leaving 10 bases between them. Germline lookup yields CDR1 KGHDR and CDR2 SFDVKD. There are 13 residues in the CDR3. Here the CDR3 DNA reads TGTGCCACCTCAACGAGGGGCACAGATACGCAGTATTTT. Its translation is CATSTRGTDTQYF.

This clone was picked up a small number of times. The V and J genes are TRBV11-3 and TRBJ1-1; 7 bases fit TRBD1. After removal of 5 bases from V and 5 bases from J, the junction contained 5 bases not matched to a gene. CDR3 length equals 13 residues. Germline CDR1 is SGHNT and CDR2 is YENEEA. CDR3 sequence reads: CASSAQGDTEAFF. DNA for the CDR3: TGTGCCAGCAGCGCCCAGGGGGATACTGAAGCTTTCTTT.

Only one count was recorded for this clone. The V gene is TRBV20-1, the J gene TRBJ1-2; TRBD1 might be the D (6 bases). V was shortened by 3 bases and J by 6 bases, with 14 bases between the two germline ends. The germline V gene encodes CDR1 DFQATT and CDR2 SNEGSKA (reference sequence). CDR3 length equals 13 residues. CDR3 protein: CSASLGGADGYTF. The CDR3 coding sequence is TGCAGTGCTAGTCTTGGGGGGGCGGATGGCTACACCTTC.